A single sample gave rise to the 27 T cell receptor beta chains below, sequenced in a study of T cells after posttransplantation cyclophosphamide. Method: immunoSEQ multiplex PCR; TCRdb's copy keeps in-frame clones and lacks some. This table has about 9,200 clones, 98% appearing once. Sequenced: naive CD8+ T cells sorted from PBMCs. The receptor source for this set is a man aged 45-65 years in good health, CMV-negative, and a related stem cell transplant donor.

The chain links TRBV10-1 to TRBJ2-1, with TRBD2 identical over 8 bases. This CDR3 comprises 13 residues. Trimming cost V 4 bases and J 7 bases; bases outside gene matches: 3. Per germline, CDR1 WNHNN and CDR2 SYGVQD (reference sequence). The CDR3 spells CASSAAGVNEQFF. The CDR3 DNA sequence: TGCGCCAGCAGTGCAGCGGGAGTAAATGAGCAGTTCTTC.

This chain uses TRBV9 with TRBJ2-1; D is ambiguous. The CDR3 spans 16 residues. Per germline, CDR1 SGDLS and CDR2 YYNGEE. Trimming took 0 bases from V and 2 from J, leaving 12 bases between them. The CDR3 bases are TGTGCCAGCAGCGTAGGAGGCCAGTCGCCCTACAATGAGCAGTTCTTC. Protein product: CASSVGGQSPYNEQFF.

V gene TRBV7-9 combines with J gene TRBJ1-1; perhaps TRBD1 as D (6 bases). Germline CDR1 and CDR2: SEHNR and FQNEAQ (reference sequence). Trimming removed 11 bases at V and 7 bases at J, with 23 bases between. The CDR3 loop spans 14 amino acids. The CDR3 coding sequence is TGTGCCTTCCCGTCAGAGACAGGCCACTTTGAAGCTTTCTTT. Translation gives CAFPSETGHFEAFF.

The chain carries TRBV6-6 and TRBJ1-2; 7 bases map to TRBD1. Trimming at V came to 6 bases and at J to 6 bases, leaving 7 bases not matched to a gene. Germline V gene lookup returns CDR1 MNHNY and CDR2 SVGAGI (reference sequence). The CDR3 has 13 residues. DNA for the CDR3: TGTGCCAGCAGCCCTACGACAGGGAATGGCTACACCTTC. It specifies CASSPTTGNGYTF.

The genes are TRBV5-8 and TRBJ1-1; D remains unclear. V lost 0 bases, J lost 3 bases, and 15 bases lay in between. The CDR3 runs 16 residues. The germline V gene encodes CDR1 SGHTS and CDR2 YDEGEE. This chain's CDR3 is CASSLGVADWDTEAFF. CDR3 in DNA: TGTGCCAGCAGCTTGGGGGTGGCAGACTGGGACACTGAAGCTTTCTTT.

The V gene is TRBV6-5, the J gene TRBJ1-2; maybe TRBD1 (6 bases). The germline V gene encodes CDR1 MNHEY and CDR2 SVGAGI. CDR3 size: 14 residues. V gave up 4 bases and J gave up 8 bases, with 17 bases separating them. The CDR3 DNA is TGTGCCAGCAGTTTCCTCGGGACACTCGGAGGCTACACCTTC. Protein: CASSFLGTLGGYTF.

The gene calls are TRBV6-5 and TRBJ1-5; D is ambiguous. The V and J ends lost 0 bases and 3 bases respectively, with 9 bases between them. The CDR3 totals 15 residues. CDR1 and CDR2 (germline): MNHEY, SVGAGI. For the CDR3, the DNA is TGTGCCAGCAGTTACTCGGCGGGATACAATCAGCCCCAGCATTTT. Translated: CASSYSAGYNQPQHF.

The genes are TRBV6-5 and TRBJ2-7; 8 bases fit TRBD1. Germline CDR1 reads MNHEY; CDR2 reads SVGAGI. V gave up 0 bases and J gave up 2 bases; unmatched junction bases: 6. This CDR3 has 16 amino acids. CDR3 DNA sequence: TGTGCCAGCAGTTACTCTGGCGGGACAGGTACCTACGAGCAGTACTTC. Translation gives CASSYSGGTGTYEQYF.

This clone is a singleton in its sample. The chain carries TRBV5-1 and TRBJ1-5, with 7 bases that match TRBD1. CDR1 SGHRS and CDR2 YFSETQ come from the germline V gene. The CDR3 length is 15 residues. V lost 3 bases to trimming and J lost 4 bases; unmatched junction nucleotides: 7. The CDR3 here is CASSSGQTGNQPQHF. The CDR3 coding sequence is TGCGCCAGCAGCTCGGGACAGACGGGGAATCAGCCCCAGCATTTT.

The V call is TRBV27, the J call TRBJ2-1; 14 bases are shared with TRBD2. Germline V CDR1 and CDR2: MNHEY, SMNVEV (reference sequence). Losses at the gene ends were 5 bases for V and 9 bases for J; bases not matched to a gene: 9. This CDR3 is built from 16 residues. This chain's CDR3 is CASSIRGLAGVVEQFF. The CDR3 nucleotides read TGTGCCAGCAGTATCCGGGGACTAGCGGGAGTGGTTGAGCAGTTCTTC.

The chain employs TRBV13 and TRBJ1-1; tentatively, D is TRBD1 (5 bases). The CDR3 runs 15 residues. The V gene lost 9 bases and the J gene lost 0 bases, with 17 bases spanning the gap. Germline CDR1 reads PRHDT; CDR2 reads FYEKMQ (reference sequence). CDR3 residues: CARESPGPLNTEAFF. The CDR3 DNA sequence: TGTGCCAGGGAGAGTCCAGGGCCTCTGAACACTGAAGCTTTCTTT. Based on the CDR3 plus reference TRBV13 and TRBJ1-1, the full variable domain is AAGVIQSPRHLIKEKRETATLKCYPIPRHDTVYWYQQGPGQDPQFLISFYEKMQSDKGSIPDRFSAQQFSDYHSELNMSSLELGDSALYFCARESPGPLNTEAFFGQGTRLTVV.

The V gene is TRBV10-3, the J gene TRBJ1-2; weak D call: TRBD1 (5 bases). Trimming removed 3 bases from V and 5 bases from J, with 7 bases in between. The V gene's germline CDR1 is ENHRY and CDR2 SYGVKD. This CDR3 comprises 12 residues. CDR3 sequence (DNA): TGTGCCATCAGTGACCCAGGGTATGGCTACACCTTC. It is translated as CAISDPGYGYTF.

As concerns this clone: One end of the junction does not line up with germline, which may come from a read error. In DNA, the CDR3 is TGTGTCAGCACCCTTGGCGGGTCCGACTACGAGCAGTACTTC. Protein product: CVSTLGGSDYEQYF. The chain carries TRBV5-6 and TRBJ2-7, with TRBD2 as a possible D gene (5 bases). The CDR3 loop spans 14 amino acids. CDR1 and CDR2 from the germline V gene are SGHDT and YYEEEE.

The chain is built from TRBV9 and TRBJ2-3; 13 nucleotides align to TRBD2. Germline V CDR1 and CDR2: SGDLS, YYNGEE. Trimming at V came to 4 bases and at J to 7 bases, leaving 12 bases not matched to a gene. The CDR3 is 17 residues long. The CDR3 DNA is TGTGCCAGCAGCTTACGGACTAGCGGGAGTGGTGGGCATACGCAGTATTTT. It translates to CASSLRTSGSGGHTQYF.

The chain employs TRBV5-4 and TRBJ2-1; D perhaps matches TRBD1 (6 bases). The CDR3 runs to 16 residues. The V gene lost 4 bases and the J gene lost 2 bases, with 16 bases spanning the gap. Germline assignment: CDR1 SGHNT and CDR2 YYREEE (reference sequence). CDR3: CASSQEAGDPYNEQFF. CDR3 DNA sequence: TGTGCCAGCAGCCAAGAGGCAGGGGACCCCTACAATGAGCAGTTCTTC.

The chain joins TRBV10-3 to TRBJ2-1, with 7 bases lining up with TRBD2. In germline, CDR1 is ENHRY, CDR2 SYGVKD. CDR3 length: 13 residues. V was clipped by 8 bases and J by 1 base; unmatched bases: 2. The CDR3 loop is CAILGGSYNEQFF. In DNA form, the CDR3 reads TGTGCCATCCTGGGGGGGTCCTACAATGAGCAGTTCTTC.

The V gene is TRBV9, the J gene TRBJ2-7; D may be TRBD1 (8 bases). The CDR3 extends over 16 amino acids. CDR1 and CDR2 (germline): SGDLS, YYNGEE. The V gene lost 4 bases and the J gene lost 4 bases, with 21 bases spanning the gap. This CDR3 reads CASSSPGGGRAYEQYF. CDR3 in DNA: TGTGCCAGCAGCTCCCCAGGGGGCGGGAGAGCTTACGAGCAGTACTTC. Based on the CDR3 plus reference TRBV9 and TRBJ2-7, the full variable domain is DSGVTQTPKHLITATGQRVTLRCSPRSGDLSVYWYQQSLDQGLQFLIQYYNGEERAKGNILERFSAQQFPDLHSELNLSSLELGDSALYFCASSSPGGGRAYEQYFGPGTRLTVT.

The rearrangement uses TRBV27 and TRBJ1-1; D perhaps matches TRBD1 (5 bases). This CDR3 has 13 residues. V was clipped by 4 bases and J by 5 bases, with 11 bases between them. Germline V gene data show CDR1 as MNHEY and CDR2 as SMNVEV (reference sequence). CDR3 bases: TGTGCCAGCAGTTACGGGGGGAATACTGAAGCTTTCTTT. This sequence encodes CASSYGGNTEAFF.

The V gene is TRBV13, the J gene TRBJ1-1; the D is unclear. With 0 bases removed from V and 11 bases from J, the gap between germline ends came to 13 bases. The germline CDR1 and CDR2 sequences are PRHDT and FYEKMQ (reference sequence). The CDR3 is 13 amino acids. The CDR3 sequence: CASSLGAGREAFF. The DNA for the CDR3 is TGTGCCAGCAGCTTAGGCGCAGGACGGGAGGCTTTCTTT. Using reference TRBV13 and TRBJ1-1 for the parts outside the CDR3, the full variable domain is AAGVIQSPRHLIKEKRETATLKCYPIPRHDTVYWYQQGPGQDPQFLISFYEKMQSDKGSIPDRFSAQQFSDYHSELNMSSLELGDSALYFCASSLGAGREAFFGQGTRLTVV.

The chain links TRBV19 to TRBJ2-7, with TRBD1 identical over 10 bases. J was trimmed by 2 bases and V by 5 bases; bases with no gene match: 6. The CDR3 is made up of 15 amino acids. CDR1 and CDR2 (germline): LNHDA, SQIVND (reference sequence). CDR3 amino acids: CASSPGTGVPYEQYF. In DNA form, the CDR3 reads TGTGCCAGTAGTCCCGGGACAGGGGTTCCCTACGAGCAGTACTTC.

The CDR3 nucleotides are TGCGCCAGCAGCCGAGGGGACAGGCCGCTTGACGAGCAGTACTTC. Its translation is CASSRGDRPLDEQYF. The chain uses TRBV4-3 and TRBJ2-7, with TRBD1 matching 8 bases. Germline V gene data show CDR1 as LGHNA and CDR2 as YSLEER. This CDR3 contains 15 residues. J lost 5 bases, V lost 4 bases, and 10 bases had no gene match.

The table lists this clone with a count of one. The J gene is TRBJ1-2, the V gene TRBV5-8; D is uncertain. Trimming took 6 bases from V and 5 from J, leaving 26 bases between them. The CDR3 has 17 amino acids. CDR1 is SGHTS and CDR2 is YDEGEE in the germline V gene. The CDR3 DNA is TGTGCCAGCACCCGCCCTCGCCCCCGAGATTTGTCGTATGGCTACACCTTC. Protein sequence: CASTRPRPRDLSYGYTF.

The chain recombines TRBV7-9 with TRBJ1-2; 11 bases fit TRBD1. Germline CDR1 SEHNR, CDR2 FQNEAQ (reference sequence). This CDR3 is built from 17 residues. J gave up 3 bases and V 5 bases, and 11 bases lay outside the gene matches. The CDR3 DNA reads TGTGCCAGCAGCCCATGGACAGGGGGCGACGGTGACTATGGCTACACCTTC. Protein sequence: CASSPWTGGDGDYGYTF.

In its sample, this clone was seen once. CDR3 protein: CASSSIRGMSYNEQFF. The CDR3 nucleotides are TGTGCCAGCAGCTCCATCAGGGGGATGTCCTACAATGAGCAGTTCTTC. The V call is TRBV7-9, the J call TRBJ2-1; 7 bases align to TRBD1. The germline CDR1 and CDR2 sequences are SEHNR and FQNEAQ (reference sequence). The CDR3 loop spans 16 amino acids. The ends lost 4 bases at V and 1 base at J; junction bases unmatched: 7.

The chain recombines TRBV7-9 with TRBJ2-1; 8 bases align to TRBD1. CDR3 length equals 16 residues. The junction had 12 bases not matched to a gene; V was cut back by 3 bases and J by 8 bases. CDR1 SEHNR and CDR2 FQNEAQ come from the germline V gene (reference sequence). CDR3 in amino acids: CASSFGLDRGNDEQFF. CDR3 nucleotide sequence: TGTGCCAGCAGCTTTGGTCTTGACAGGGGAAACGATGAGCAGTTCTTC.

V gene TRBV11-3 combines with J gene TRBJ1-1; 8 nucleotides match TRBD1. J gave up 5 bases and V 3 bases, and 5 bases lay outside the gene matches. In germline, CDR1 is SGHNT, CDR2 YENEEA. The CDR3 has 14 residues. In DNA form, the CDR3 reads TGTGCCAGCAGCTTTCAGGGGGCAGGGACTGAAGCTTTCTTT. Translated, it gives CASSFQGAGTEAFF.

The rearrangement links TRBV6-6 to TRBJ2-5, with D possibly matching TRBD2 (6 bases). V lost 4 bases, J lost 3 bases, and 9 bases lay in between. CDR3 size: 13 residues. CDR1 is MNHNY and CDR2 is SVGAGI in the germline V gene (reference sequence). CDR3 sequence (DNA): TGTGCCAGCAGTTTACCGGGAGAAGAGACCCAGTACTTC. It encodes CASSLPGEETQYF.